This T cell receptor (beta chain) was obtained from a study of T cell changes during pregnancy in multiple sclerosis. Unmatched junction bases numbered 5, after V lost 2 bases and J lost 6 bases. There are 15 residues in the CDR3. Per germline, CDR1 SGHRS and CDR2 YFSETQ. This table comes from immunoSEQ multiplex PCR, and its TCRdb copy is limited to in-frame clones, with some not included. Of 25,000 to 35,000 clones listed, about 89% are singletons. The sequences come from CD8+ T cells from peripheral blood mononuclear cells, collected in the second trimester of pregnancy. The chain uses TRBV5-1 and TRBJ2-1; TRBD1 matches 10 bases. This TCR came from a female donor with multiple sclerosis, enrolled in a pregnancy study. The CDR3 loop is CASSFDRGLGNEQFF. The CDR3 coding sequence is TGCGCCAGCAGCTTCGACAGGGGGCTCGGCAATGAGCAGTTCTTC.